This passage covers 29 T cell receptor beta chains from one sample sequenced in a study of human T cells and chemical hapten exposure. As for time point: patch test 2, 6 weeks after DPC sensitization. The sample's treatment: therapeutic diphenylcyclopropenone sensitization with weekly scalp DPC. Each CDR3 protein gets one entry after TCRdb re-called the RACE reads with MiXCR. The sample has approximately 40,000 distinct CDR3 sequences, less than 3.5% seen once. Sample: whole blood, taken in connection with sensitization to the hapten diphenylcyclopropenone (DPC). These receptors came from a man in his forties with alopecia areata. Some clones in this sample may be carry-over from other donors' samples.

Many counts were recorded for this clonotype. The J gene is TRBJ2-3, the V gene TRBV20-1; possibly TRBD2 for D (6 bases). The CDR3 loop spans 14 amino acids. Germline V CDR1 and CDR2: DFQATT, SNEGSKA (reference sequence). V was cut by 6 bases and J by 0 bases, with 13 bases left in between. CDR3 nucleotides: TGCAGTGCCACCTCCGGGACTAGCACAGATACGCAGTATTTT. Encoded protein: CSATSGTSTDTQYF.

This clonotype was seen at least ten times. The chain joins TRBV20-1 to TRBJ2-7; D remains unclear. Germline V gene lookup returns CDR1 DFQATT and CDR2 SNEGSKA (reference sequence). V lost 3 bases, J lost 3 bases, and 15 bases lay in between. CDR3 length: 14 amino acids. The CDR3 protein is CSARAPRQYYEQYF. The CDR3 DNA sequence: TGCAGTGCTAGGGCCCCCAGGCAGTACTACGAGCAGTACTTC.

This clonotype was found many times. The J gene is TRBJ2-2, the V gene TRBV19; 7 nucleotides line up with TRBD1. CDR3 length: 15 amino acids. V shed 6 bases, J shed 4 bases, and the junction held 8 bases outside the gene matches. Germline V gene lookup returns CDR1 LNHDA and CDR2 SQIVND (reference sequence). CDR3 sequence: CASRINRGPTGELFF. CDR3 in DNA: TGTGCCAGTAGGATCAACAGGGGACCCACCGGGGAGCTGTTTTTT.

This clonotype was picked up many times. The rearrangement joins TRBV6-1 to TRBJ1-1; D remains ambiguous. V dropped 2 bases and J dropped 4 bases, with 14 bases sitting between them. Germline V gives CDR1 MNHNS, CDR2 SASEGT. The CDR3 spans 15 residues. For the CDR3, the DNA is TGTGCCAGCAGTGAACCCCGGCCGGGGAGCACTGAAGCTTTCTTT. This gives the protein CASSEPRPGSTEAFF.

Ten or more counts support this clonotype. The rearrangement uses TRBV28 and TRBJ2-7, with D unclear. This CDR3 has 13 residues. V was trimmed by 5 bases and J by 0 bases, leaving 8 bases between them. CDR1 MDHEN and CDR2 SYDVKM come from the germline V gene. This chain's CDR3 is CASSVSSSYEQYF. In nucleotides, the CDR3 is TGTGCCAGCAGTGTCAGTAGCTCCTACGAGCAGTACTTC.

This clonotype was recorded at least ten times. CDR3 in amino acids: CASSWRTQETQYF. The CDR3 bases are TGTGCCAGCTCATGGCGCACCCAAGAGACCCAGTACTTC. The gene calls are TRBV18 and TRBJ2-5, with D hard to call. Trimming removed 5 bases at V and 1 base at J, with 8 bases between. Germline V gene sequence: CDR1 KGHSH, CDR2 LQKENI. This CDR3 is 13 amino acids long. Complete variable domain (other parts from reference TRBV18 and TRBJ2-5): NAGVMQNPRHLVRRRGQEARLRCSPMKGHSHVYWYRQLPEEGLKFMVYLQKENIIDESGMPKERFSAEFPKEGPSILRIQQVVRGDSAAYFCASSWRTQETQYFGPGTRLLVL.

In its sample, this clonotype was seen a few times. The CDR3: CASSLTGTSGTDTQYF. In DNA form, the CDR3 reads TGTGCCAGCAGTTTGACCGGGACTAGCGGGACAGATACGCAGTATTTT. This chain uses TRBV6-1 with TRBJ2-3, with 12 positions matching TRBD2. J was trimmed by 3 bases and V by 5 bases; bases with no gene match: 6. Germline V CDR1 and CDR2: MNHNS, SASEGT. The CDR3 contains 16 residues.

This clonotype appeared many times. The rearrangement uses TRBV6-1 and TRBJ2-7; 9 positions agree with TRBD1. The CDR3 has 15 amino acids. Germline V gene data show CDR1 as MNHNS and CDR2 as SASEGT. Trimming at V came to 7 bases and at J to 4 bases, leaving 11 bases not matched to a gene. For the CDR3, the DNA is TGTGCCAGCATAGCCTTACAGGGGGCGCGATACGAGCAGTACTTC. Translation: CASIALQGARYEQYF.

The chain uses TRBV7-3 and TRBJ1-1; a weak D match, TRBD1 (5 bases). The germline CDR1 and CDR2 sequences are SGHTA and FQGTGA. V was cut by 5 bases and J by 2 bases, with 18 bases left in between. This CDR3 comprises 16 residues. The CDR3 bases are TGTGCCAGCAGCGCAAGCGGGACGGCAGATAACACTGAAGCTTTCTTT. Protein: CASSASGTADNTEAFF.

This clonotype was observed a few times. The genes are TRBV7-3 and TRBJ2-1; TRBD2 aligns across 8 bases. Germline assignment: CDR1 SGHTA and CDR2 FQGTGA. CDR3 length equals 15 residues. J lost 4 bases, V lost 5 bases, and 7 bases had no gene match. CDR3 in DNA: TGTGCCAGCAGCCCGGGGGGGGGCGGGTACAATGAGCAGTTCTTC. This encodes CASSPGGGGYNEQFF.

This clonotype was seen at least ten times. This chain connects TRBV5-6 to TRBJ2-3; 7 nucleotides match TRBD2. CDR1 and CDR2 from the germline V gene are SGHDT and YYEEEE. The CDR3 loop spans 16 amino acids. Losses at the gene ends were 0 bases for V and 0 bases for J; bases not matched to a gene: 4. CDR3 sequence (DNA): TGTGCCAGCAGCTTGGCCGTGCGGGGGAGCACAGATACGCAGTATTTT. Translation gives CASSLAVRGSTDTQYF.

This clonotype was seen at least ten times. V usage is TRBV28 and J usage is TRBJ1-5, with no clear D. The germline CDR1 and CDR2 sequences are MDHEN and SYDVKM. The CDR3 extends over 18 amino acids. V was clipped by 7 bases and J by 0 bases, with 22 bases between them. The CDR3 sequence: CASTTYFDGVDSNQPQHF. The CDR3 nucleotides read TGTGCCAGCACCACTTACTTTGACGGGGTGGATAGCAATCAGCCCCAGCATTTT.

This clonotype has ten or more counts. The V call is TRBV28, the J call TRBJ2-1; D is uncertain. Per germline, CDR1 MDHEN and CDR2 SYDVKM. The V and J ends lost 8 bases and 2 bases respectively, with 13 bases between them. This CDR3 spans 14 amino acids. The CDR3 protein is CASRKDVAYNEQFF. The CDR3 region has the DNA TGTGCCAGCCGGAAGGACGTTGCCTACAATGAGCAGTTCTTC.

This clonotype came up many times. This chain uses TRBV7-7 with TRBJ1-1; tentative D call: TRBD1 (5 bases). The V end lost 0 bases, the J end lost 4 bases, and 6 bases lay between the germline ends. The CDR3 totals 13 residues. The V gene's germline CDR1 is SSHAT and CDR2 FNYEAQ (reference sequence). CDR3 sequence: CASSLARGTEAFF. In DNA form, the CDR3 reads TGTGCCAGCAGCTTAGCGAGGGGCACTGAAGCTTTCTTT.

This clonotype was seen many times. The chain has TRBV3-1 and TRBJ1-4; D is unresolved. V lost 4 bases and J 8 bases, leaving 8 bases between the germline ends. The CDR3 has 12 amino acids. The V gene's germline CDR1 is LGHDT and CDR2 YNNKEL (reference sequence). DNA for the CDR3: TGTGCCAGCAGCCCCAGCGGCGAAAAACTGTTTTTT. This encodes CASSPSGEKLFF.

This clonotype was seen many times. The CDR3 sequence is CAWRGPFRGYEQYF. The CDR3 region has the DNA TGTGCCTGGAGAGGACCCTTTCGGGGGTACGAGCAGTACTTC. The chain combines TRBV30 with TRBJ2-7, with D possibly TRBD2 on 6 matching bases. With 3 bases removed from V and 4 bases from J, the gap between germline ends came to 16 bases. Germline V gene sequence: CDR1 GTSNPN, CDR2 SVGIG (reference sequence). This CDR3 is built from 14 residues.

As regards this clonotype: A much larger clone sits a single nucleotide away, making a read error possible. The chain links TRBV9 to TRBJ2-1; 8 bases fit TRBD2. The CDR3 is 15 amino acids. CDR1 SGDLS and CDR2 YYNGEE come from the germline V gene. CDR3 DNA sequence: TGTGCCAGGAGCGTAGCGGGACTCCCCGGAGATGAGCAGTTCTTC. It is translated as CARSVAGLPGDEQFF.

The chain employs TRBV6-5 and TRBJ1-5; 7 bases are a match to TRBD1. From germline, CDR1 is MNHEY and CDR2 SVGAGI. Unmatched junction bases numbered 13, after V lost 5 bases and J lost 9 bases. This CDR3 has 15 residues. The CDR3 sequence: CASSPRQGVGGPQHF. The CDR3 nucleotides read TGTGCCAGCAGTCCCAGACAGGGAGTCGGTGGGCCCCAGCATTTT.

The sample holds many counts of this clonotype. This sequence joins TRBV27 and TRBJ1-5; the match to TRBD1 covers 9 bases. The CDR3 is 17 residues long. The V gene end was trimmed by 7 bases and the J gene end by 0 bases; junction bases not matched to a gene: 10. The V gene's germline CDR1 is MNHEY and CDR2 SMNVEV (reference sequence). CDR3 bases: TGTGCCAGCATGTCGACGGGACAGGGACATAGCAATCAGCCCCAGCATTTT. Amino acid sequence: CASMSTGQGHSNQPQHF.

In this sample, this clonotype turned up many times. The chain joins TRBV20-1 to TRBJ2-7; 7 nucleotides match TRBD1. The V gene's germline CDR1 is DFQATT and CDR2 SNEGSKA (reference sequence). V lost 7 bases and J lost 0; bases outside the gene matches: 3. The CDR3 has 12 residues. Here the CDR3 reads CSGTGSSYEQYF. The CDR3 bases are TGCAGTGGGACAGGAAGCTCCTACGAGCAGTACTTC.

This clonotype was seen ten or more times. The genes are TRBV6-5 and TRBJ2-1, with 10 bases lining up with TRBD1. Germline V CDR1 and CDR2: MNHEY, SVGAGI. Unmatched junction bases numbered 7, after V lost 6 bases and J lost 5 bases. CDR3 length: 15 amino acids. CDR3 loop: CASRGDRGVNNEQFF. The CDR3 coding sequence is TGTGCCAGCAGGGGGGACAGGGGCGTTAACAATGAGCAGTTCTTC.

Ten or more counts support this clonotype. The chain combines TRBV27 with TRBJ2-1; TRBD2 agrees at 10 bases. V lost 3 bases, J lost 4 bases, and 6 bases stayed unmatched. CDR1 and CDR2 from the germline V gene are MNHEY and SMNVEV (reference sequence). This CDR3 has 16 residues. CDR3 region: CASSFLTSGVYNEQFF. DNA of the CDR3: TGTGCCAGCAGTTTCCTTACTAGCGGGGTTTACAATGAGCAGTTCTTC.

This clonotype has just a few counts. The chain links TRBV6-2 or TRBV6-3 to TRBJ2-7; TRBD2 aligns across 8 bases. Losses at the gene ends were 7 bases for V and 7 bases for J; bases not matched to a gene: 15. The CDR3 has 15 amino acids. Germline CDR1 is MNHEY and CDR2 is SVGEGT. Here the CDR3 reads CASTYGLASSSEQYF. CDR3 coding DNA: TGTGCCAGCACCTACGGACTAGCCTCTTCCTCGGAGCAGTACTTC.

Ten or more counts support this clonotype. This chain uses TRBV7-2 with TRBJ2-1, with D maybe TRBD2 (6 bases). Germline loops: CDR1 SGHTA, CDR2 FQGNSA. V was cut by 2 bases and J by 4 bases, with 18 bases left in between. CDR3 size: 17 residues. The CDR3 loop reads CASSLNFRDSAYNEQFF. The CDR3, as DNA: TGTGCCAGCAGCTTAAATTTCCGGGACTCTGCTTACAATGAGCAGTTCTTC. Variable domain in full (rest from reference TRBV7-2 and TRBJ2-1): GAGVSQSPSNKVTEKGKDVELRCDPISGHTALYWYRQSLGQGLEFLIYFQGNSAPDKSGLPSDRFSAERTGGSVSTLTIQRTQQEDSAVYLCASSLNFRDSAYNEQFFGPGTRLTVL.

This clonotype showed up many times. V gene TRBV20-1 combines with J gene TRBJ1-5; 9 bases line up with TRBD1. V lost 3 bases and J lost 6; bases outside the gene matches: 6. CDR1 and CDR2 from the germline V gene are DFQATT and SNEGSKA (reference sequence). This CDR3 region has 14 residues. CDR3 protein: CSASPWDRAQPQHF. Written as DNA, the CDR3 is TGCAGTGCTAGTCCCTGGGACAGGGCTCAGCCCCAGCATTTT.

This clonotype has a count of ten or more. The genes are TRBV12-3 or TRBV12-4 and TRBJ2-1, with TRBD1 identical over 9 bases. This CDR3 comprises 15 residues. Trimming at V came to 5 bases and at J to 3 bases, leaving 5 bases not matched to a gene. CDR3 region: CASSGPGQGYNEQFF. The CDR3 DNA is TGTGCCAGCAGTGGGCCGGGACAGGGCTACAATGAGCAGTTCTTC.

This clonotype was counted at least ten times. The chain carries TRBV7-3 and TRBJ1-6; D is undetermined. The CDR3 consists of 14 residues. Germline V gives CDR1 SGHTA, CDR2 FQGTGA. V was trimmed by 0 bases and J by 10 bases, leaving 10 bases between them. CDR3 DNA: TGTGCCAGCAGCTTAACGTTAATTGGATCACCCCTCCACTTT. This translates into CASSLTLIGSPLHF.

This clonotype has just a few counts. This CDR3 is CASSLDSYTYEQYF. CDR3 sequence (DNA): TGTGCCAGCAGCTTGGATTCATATACCTACGAGCAGTACTTC. The chain couples TRBV5-4 to TRBJ2-7; D remains ambiguous. V lost 0 bases and J lost 2, with 9 bases in between. CDR3 length: 14 amino acids. The germline V gene has CDR1 SGHNT and CDR2 YYREEE (reference sequence).

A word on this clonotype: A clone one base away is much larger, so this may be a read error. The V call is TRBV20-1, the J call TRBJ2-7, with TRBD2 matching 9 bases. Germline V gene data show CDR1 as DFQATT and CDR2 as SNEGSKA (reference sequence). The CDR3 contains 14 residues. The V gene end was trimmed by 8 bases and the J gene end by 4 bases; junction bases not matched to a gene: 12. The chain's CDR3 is CSSRGGSGGYEQYF. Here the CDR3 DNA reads TGCAGTTCCAGGGGGGGTAGCGGGGGTTACGAGCAGTACTTC.